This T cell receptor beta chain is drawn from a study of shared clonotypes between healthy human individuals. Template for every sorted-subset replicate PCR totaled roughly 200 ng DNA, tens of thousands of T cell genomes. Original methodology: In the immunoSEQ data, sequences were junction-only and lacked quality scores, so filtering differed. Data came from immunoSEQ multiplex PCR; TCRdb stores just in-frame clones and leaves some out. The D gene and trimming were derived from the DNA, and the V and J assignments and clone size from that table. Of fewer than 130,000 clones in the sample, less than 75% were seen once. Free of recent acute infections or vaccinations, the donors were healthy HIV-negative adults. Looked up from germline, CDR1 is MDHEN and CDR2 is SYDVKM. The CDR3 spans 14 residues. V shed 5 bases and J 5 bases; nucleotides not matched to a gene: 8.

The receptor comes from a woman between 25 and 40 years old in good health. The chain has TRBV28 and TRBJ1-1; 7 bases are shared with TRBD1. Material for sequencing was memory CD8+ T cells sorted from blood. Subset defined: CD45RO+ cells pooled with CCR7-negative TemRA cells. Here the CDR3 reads CASSLTGRVTEAFF. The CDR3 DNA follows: TGTGCCAGCAGTCTGACAGGGAGGGTGACTGAAGCTTTCTTT. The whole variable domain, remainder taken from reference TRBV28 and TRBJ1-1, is DVKVTQSSRYLVKRTGEKVFLECVQDMDHENMFWYRQDPGLGLRLIYFSYDVKMKEKGDIPEGYSVSREKKERFSLILESASTNQTSMYLCASSLTGRVTEAFFGQGTRLTVV.